A single sample is the source of the 15 T cell receptor beta chains below, sequenced in a study of T cell changes during pregnancy in multiple sclerosis. Sequencing was performed with immunoSEQ multiplex PCR; in TCRdb, only in-frame clones are kept and a portion is missing. In the table there are roughly 89,000 clones, about 94% of which are singletons. This specimen was peripheral blood, taken after pregnancy. These receptors were collected from a female donor in good health, enrolled as a control in a pregnancy study.

This rearrangement joins TRBV6-1 to TRBJ2-2; 8 positions match TRBD1. Per germline, CDR1 MNHNS and CDR2 SASEGT. The CDR3 is made up of 16 amino acids. J gave up 7 bases and V 2 bases, and 9 bases lay outside the gene matches. The CDR3 is CASSEPRTGMVGELFF. The CDR3 bases are TGTGCCAGCAGTGAACCGCGGACAGGGATGGTCGGGGAGCTGTTTTTT.

CDR3 region: CASSPDSGRSEQYF. For the CDR3, the DNA is TGTGCCAGCTCACCAGATTCGGGTCGCTCTGAGCAGTACTTC. V gene TRBV18 combines with J gene TRBJ2-7; D gene ambiguous. The CDR3 sequence is 14 residues long. V lost 2 bases and J 7 bases, leaving 15 bases between the germline ends. CDR1 KGHSH and CDR2 LQKENI come from the germline V gene.

This chain uses TRBV5-4 with TRBJ2-3, with 7 bases that match TRBD1. The V gene's germline CDR1 is SGHNT and CDR2 YYREEE (reference sequence). J lost 0 bases, V lost 3 bases, and 7 bases had no gene match. The CDR3 length is 16 residues. This CDR3 is CASSSRQGTSTDTQYF. The CDR3 DNA reads as TGTGCCAGCAGCTCCCGACAGGGAACTAGCACAGATACGCAGTATTTT.

This chain joins TRBV6-1 and TRBJ1-1, with D hard to call. Germline CDR1 reads MNHNS; CDR2 reads SASEGT. CDR3 length: 11 residues. The V and J ends lost 6 bases and 7 bases respectively, with 9 bases between them. CDR3 nucleotides: TGTGCCAGCAGCCGGACTTTTGAAGCTTTCTTT. Protein sequence: CASSRTFEAFF.

The J gene is TRBJ2-5, the V gene TRBV6-1; no clear D. V was pared by 0 bases and J by 9 bases, with 11 bases between. The CDR3 consists of 13 residues. Germline V lookup: CDR1 MNHNS, CDR2 SASEGT. CDR3 nucleotide sequence: TGTGCCAGCAGTGAAGCTTTCAAGAGAGCCCAGTACTTC. Its protein is CASSEAFKRAQYF.

This chain's CDR3 is CASSPPTGEDEQFF. Here the CDR3 DNA reads TGTGCCAGCTCACCACCCACAGGGGAGGATGAGCAGTTCTTC. The chain has TRBV18 and TRBJ2-1; a weak D match, TRBD1 (7 bases). Germline V gene sequence: CDR1 KGHSH, CDR2 LQKENI. The ends were cut back, 0 bases at V and 8 bases at J, with 11 bases in the middle. The CDR3 is made up of 14 amino acids.

The chain couples TRBV6-1 to TRBJ1-5; perhaps TRBD1 as D (5 bases). This CDR3 is 13 amino acids long. The germline gives CDR1 MNHNS, CDR2 SASEGT. The V end was cut by 4 bases, the J end by 5 bases, with 9 bases between. CDR3 sequence reads: CASSVDNDQPQHF. The CDR3 coding sequence is TGTGCCAGCAGTGTGGACAACGATCAGCCCCAGCATTTT.

V usage is TRBV6-5 and J usage is TRBJ2-3; 7 nucleotides align to TRBD1. Germline V gene data show CDR1 as MNHEY and CDR2 as SVGAGI. The CDR3 runs 15 residues. The ends lost 6 bases at V and 0 bases at J; junction bases unmatched: 6. The CDR3 coding sequence is TGTGCCAGCAGCCCGCGACAGGGAAGCACAGATACGCAGTATTTT. It translates to CASSPRQGSTDTQYF.

V usage is TRBV11-3 and J usage is TRBJ2-1; weak D call: TRBD2 (6 bases). V lost 1 base, J lost 5 bases, and 9 bases lay in between. Germline CDR1 SGHNT, CDR2 YENEEA. The CDR3 length is 14 residues. As DNA, the CDR3 is TGTGCCAGCAGCTTAGTTAGCGGAAACAATGAGCAGTTCTTC. This encodes CASSLVSGNNEQFF.

The chain is built from TRBV14 and TRBJ2-1; D not certain. The germline CDR1 and CDR2 sequences are SGHDN and FVKESK. V lost 1 base and J lost 12, with 10 bases in between. This CDR3 region has 12 residues. In DNA, the CDR3 is TGTGCCAGCAGCCAAGGGGCTGCTGGGCAGTTCTTC. It yields the protein CASSQGAAGQFF.

The chain recombines TRBV25-1 with TRBJ1-4; D is unresolved. The ends were cut back, 3 bases at V and 7 bases at J, with 9 bases in the middle. This CDR3 is 13 amino acids long. Germline-derived CDR1 and CDR2 are MGHDK and SYGVNS. The CDR3 loop reads CASSDSFGEKLFF. CDR3 DNA: TGTGCCAGCAGTGATAGTTTCGGTGAAAAACTGTTTTTT.

This sequence joins TRBV5-1 and TRBJ1-1; D is possibly TRBD1 (6 bases). The CDR3 extends over 15 amino acids. Germline CDR1 and CDR2: SGHRS and YFSETQ. V was shortened by 3 bases and J by 5 bases, with 17 bases between the two germline ends. CDR3 in DNA: TGCGCCAGCAGCTGGGCAGGGGTGCGAGAAACTGAAGCTTTCTTT. The encoded protein is CASSWAGVRETEAFF.

The V and J genes are TRBV2 and TRBJ2-3; the D gene is possibly TRBD2 (6 bases). Trimming removed 7 bases at V and 0 bases at J, with 11 bases between. The germline V gene has CDR1 SNHLY and CDR2 FYNNEI. The CDR3 spans 14 residues. CDR3 sequence: CASKGGISTDTQYF. The CDR3 DNA sequence: TGTGCCAGCAAAGGCGGGATAAGCACAGATACGCAGTATTTT.

The CDR3 nucleotides read TGTGCCAGCAGTGTCCGGGACAGGGACTACGAGCAGTACTTC. Translated: CASSVRDRDYEQYF. The chain links TRBV6-1 to TRBJ2-7; 9 bases are shared with TRBD1. V was clipped by 4 bases and J by 3 bases; unmatched bases: 4. The CDR3 covers 14 residues. Germline CDR1 reads MNHNS; CDR2 reads SASEGT.

The rearrangement joins TRBV27 to TRBJ1-2; no reliable D call. The germline gives CDR1 MNHEY, CDR2 SMNVEV (reference sequence). Trimming removed 3 bases from V and 2 bases from J, with 7 bases in between. The CDR3 loop spans 13 amino acids. CDR3: CASSLNKNYGYTF. CDR3 nucleotide sequence: TGTGCCAGCAGTTTGAACAAAAACTATGGCTACACCTTC.